The 3 T cell receptor beta chains given below trace back to one sample, sequenced in a study of blood T cell repertoires in COVID-19. Clones were sequenced by immunoSEQ multiplex PCR, and TCRdb holds only the in-frame ones, with some missing. The repertoire includes approximately 85,000 clones, 87% of them detected once, and around 3% sits in the top ten. Sequenced sample: peripheral blood. These receptors originate from a woman in her forties or fifties with active or convalescent COVID-19.

The rearrangement joins TRBV7-9 to TRBJ2-2; 7 nucleotides line up with TRBD1. Trimming cost V 6 bases and J 3 bases; bases outside gene matches: 4. The germline V gene has CDR1 SEHNR and CDR2 FQNEAQ (reference sequence). The CDR3 loop spans 14 amino acids. The CDR3 nucleotides are TGTGCCAGCAGAACAGACAGGGACACCGGGGAGCTGTTTTTT. This codes for CASRTDRDTGELFF.

The rearrangement joins TRBV4-2 to TRBJ1-2, with D tentatively TRBD1 (5 bases). V lost 0 bases to trimming and J lost 6 bases, with 11 bases between them. Germline V gene lookup returns CDR1 LGHNA and CDR2 YNFKEQ. The CDR3 is made up of 14 amino acids. The CDR3 here is CASSQEVTGDGYTF. DNA for the CDR3: TGTGCCAGCAGCCAAGAGGTAACAGGTGATGGCTACACCTTC.

The V gene is TRBV19, the J gene TRBJ1-1, with D unclear. Germline lookup yields CDR1 LNHDA and CDR2 SQIVND (reference sequence). The ends were cut back, 3 bases at V and 5 bases at J, with 10 bases in the middle. This CDR3 comprises 13 residues. CDR3 amino acids: CASSMEGGTEAFF. Written as DNA, the CDR3 is TGTGCCAGTAGTATGGAGGGTGGTACTGAAGCTTTCTTT.